This T cell receptor beta chain derives from a study of control samples from healthy donors and cancer patients. The method was immunoSEQ multiplex PCR; TCRdb's version includes in-frame clones alone and lacks a portion of them. The data hold nearly 200,000 clones, with around 90% observed a single time. This CDR3 region has 12 residues. Between the trimmed V and J ends, which lost 4 bases and 14 bases, there was a span of 18 bases. Germline assignment: CDR1 SGHKS and CDR2 YYEKEE (reference sequence). This clonotype originated in a man aged 25-45 years in good health. Material for sequencing was blood. V usage is TRBV5-5 and J usage is TRBJ1-1, with D perhaps TRBD1 (6 bases). CDR3 nucleotide sequence: TGTGCCAGCAGCCCAAAGACAGGCGATGAGTTCTTT. It translates to CASSPKTGDEFF.